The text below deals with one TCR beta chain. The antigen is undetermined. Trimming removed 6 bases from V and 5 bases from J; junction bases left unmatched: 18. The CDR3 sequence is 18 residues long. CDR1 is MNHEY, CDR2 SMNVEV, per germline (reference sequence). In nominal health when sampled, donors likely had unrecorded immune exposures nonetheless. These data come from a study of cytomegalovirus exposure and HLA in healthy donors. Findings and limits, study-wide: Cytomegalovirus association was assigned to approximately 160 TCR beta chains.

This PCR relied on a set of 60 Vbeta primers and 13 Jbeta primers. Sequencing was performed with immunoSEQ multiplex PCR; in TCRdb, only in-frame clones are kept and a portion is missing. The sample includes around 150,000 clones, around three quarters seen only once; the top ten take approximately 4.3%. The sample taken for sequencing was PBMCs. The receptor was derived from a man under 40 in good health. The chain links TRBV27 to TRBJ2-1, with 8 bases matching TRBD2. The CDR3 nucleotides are TGTGCCAGCAGACCCCTGGCGGGAGGTCCCCGTTCGAACAATGAGCAGTTCTTC. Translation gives CASRPLAGGPRSNNEQFF.